A single sample gave rise to the 20 T cell receptor beta chains below, sequenced in a study of vaccination effects on CD4 cells after COVID-19. Method: immunoSEQ multiplex PCR; TCRdb's copy keeps in-frame clones and lacks some. The table lists roughly 42,000 clones, more than 60% of them singletons. Their antigen targets remain unknown. ViraFEST used viral peptide pools to expand antigen-specific CD4+ T cells before sequencing. Following 10 days of culture, CD4+ T cells were isolated. Nucleocapsid antibody tests were negative, and the vaccine recipients had no prior SARS-CoV-2 infection. The sequencing used CD4+ T cells from PBMCs cultured with HCoV-OC43 spike peptides, collected before COVID-19 vaccination. Subset defined: HCoV-OC43 spike overlapping peptide pool stimulation. The receptor set was obtained from a human donor who received a COVID-19 vaccine.

The V and J genes are TRBV7-6 and TRBJ1-6, with D possibly matching TRBD1 (5 bases). CDR1 SGHVS and CDR2 FNYEAQ come from the germline V gene. The CDR3 sequence is 14 residues long. The V end was cut by 5 bases, the J end by 10 bases, with 15 bases between. The CDR3 is CASSPRGGTSPLHF. CDR3 bases: TGTGCCAGCAGCCCCCGGGGAGGGACCTCACCCCTCCACTTT.

This clone has a handful of counts. The genes are TRBV5-4 and TRBJ2-7; TRBD1 might be the D (6 bases). Germline values: CDR1 SGHNT, CDR2 YYREEE (reference sequence). Trimming stripped 6 bases from V and 0 bases from J, with 10 bases between. CDR3 size: 13 residues. The CDR3 nucleotides read TGTGCCAGCACAGGGGTGGGCTCCTACGAGCAGTACTTC. Its protein product is CASTGVGSYEQYF.

V gene TRBV28 combines with J gene TRBJ2-3, with 11 positions matching TRBD2. CDR3 length: 15 amino acids. Germline CDR1 MDHEN, CDR2 SYDVKM. J was trimmed by 2 bases and V by 6 bases; bases with no gene match: 4. In DNA form, the CDR3 reads TGTGCCAGCAGACTAGCGGGAGAGGCCACAGATACGCAGTATTTT. Protein sequence: CASRLAGEATDTQYF. Full variable domain (outside the CDR3, taken from reference TRBV28 and TRBJ2-3): DVKVTQSSRYLVKRTGEKVFLECVQDMDHENMFWYRQDPGLGLRLIYFSYDVKMKEKGDIPEGYSVSREKKERFSLILESASTNQTSMYLCASRLAGEATDTQYFGPGTRLTVL.

V usage is TRBV28 and J usage is TRBJ2-7; D might be TRBD2 (11 bases). V was cut by 5 bases and J by 4 bases, with 27 bases left in between. The length of the CDR3 is 18 residues. CDR1 and CDR2 from the germline V gene are MDHEN and SYDVKM. The CDR3 sequence is CASSLRTGGASGRYEQYF. In DNA form, the CDR3 reads TGTGCCAGCAGTCTCCGGACAGGGGGGGCTAGCGGGAGGTACGAGCAGTACTTC.

This chain links TRBV25-1 with TRBJ1-2; no reliable D call. Germline lookup yields CDR1 MGHDK and CDR2 SYGVNS. There are 12 residues in the CDR3. V lost 1 base and J 5 bases, leaving 5 bases between the germline ends. The CDR3 DNA reads TGTGCCAGCAGTGAATGGGCGTATGGCTACACCTTC. Encoded protein: CASSEWAYGYTF.

The chain couples TRBV7-9 to TRBJ1-4, with 8 bases aligning to TRBD1. The germline V gene encodes CDR1 SEHNR and CDR2 FQNEAQ (reference sequence). The CDR3 runs 15 residues. Trimming removed 2 bases from V and 8 bases from J; junction bases left unmatched: 7. The CDR3 sequence: CASSLSQGAAEKLFF. In DNA, the CDR3 is TGTGCCAGCAGCTTAAGTCAGGGGGCGGCGGAAAAACTGTTTTTT.

On this clone: The junction and the germline gene differ at one end; a read error may be behind it. The chain combines TRBV7-6 with TRBJ1-1; 7 bases are a match to TRBD1. CDR3 length equals 15 residues. Per germline, CDR1 SGHVS and CDR2 FNYEAQ. The CDR3 DNA is TGTGCCAGCACCTTAACAGGGGCGGTGAACACTGAAGCTTTCTTT. Protein product: CASTLTGAVNTEAFF.

As to this clone: Other DNA sequences of this sample code for an identical CDR3. DNA of the CDR3: TGTGCCAGCAGCTTGGACAGGGGAAACTATGGCTACACCTTC. This translates into CASSLDRGNYGYTF. This chain connects TRBV7-2 to TRBJ1-2; 9 positions agree with TRBD1. The CDR3 loop spans 14 amino acids. The germline V gene has CDR1 SGHTA and CDR2 FQGNSA. The ends lost 3 bases at V and 2 bases at J; junction bases unmatched: 1.

This clone was counted only a few times. The V gene is TRBV15, the J gene TRBJ1-3, with 8 nucleotides matching TRBD1. Germline-derived CDR1 and CDR2 are LNHNV and YYDKDF (reference sequence). J was trimmed by 4 bases and V by 1 base; bases with no gene match: 9. There are 17 residues in the CDR3. This chain's CDR3 is CATSRGTGWESGNTIYF. CDR3 coding DNA: TGTGCCACCAGCAGAGGGACAGGGTGGGAGTCCGGAAACACCATATATTTT.

This chain connects TRBV19 to TRBJ1-4, with D unclear. CDR3 length equals 13 residues. Per germline, CDR1 LNHDA and CDR2 SQIVND (reference sequence). With 2 bases removed from V and 9 bases from J, the gap between germline ends came to 10 bases. The CDR3 coding sequence is TGTGCCAGTAGTATACCCTCGACGCAAAAACTGTTTTTT. This encodes CASSIPSTQKLFF.

The rearrangement joins TRBV28 to TRBJ2-3, with D unclear. Trimming pared 6 bases from V and 2 bases from J, leaving 9 bases between. Germline V lookup: CDR1 MDHEN, CDR2 SYDVKM. This CDR3 has 13 amino acids. As DNA, the CDR3 is TGTGCCAGCAGCATCCATTTCACAGATACGCAGTATTTT. Protein: CASSIHFTDTQYF.

This clone was found a few times. The V gene is TRBV18, the J gene TRBJ1-1; tentative D call: TRBD1 (6 bases). V was pared by 3 bases and J by 1 base, with 15 bases between. The CDR3 spans 16 residues. Germline V gene lookup returns CDR1 KGHSH and CDR2 LQKENI. The CDR3: CASSPLPGHRNTEAFF. The CDR3 bases are TGTGCCAGCTCACCTCTTCCGGGACACCGGAACACTGAAGCTTTCTTT. Variable domain in full (rest from reference TRBV18 and TRBJ1-1): NAGVMQNPRHLVRRRGQEARLRCSPMKGHSHVYWYRQLPEEGLKFMVYLQKENIIDESGMPKERFSAEFPKEGPSILRIQQVVRGDSAAYFCASSPLPGHRNTEAFFGQGTRLTVV.

This rearrangement joins TRBV19 to TRBJ1-2; the match to TRBD1 covers 8 bases. CDR3 size: 13 residues. V dropped 7 bases and J dropped 3; count of bases not matched to a gene: 4. CDR1 and CDR2 from the germline V gene are LNHDA and SQIVND (reference sequence). CDR3 loop: CASTLTGDYGYTF. The DNA for the CDR3 is TGTGCCAGTACCCTGACAGGGGACTATGGCTACACCTTC.

The chain uses TRBV7-9 and TRBJ1-2; D uncertain. This CDR3 contains 14 residues. Trimming stripped 1 base from V and 3 bases from J, with 9 bases between. Germline V gene data show CDR1 as SEHNR and CDR2 as FQNEAQ (reference sequence). The CDR3 is CASSLGATDYGYTF. The DNA of the CDR3 is TGTGCCAGCAGCTTAGGGGCCACGGACTATGGCTACACCTTC.

This sequence joins TRBV7-6 and TRBJ2-3; TRBD2 matches 8 bases. Trimming took 0 bases from V and 2 from J; bases not matched to a gene: 13. The CDR3 sequence is 19 residues long. The germline V gene has CDR1 SGHVS and CDR2 FNYEAQ. The CDR3 loop is CASSLAVRGRSSVTDTQYF. Here the CDR3 DNA reads TGTGCCAGCAGCTTAGCAGTTCGCGGGAGGTCCAGTGTCACAGATACGCAGTATTTT.

The rearrangement uses TRBV5-1 and TRBJ1-6; D unresolved. CDR3 length: 14 amino acids. The V end lost 6 bases, the J end lost 6 bases, and 13 bases lay between the germline ends. Germline V CDR1 and CDR2: SGHRS, YFSETQ. The CDR3 sequence is CASNLGPTNSPLHF. The DNA for the CDR3 is TGCGCCAGCAATCTGGGTCCCACTAATTCACCCCTCCACTTT.

This clone was found a few times. The rearrangement joins TRBV14 to TRBJ2-7; TRBD1 or TRBD2 may be the D gene (5 bases each). Trimming stripped 1 base from V and 2 bases from J, with 12 bases between. There are 15 residues in the CDR3. Germline V gene data show CDR1 as SGHDN and CDR2 as FVKESK. The CDR3 DNA follows: TGTGCCAGCAGCCAAGCATCCGGGACCACCTACGAGCAGTACTTC. Its translation: CASSQASGTTYEQYF. The full variable domain, in which reference TRBV14 and TRBJ2-7 provide the parts outside the CDR3, is EAGVTQFPSHSVIEKGQTVTLRCDPISGHDNLYWYRRVMGKEIKFLLHFVKESKQDESGMPNNRFLAERTGGTYSTLKVQPAELEDSGVYFCASSQASGTTYEQYFGPGTRLTVT.

In its sample, this clone was seen a few times. The chain carries TRBV30 and TRBJ1-6; unclear D gene. Between the trimmed V and J ends, which lost 3 bases and 7 bases, there was a span of 10 bases. The CDR3 has 13 amino acids. CDR1 is GTSNPN, CDR2 SVGIG, per germline (reference sequence). The CDR3 loop reads CAWRPFENSPLHF. The CDR3 DNA reads TGTGCCTGGAGGCCGTTTGAAAATTCACCCCTCCACTTT.

The chain carries TRBV5-1 and TRBJ1-1; a weak D match, TRBD1 (5 bases). The germline CDR1 and CDR2 sequences are SGHRS and YFSETQ. CDR3 length: 13 residues. Trimming stripped 4 bases from V and 3 bases from J, with 10 bases between. The CDR3 DNA sequence: TGCGCCAGCAGCCTGGGACGGGACACTGAAGCTTTCTTT. Translated, it gives CASSLGRDTEAFF.

This chain uses TRBV7-2 with TRBJ1-2; 10 bases match TRBD1. This CDR3 is 15 amino acids long. Germline CDR1 and CDR2: SGHTA and FQGNSA. Trimming cost V 0 bases and J 3 bases; bases outside gene matches: 1. The CDR3, as DNA: TGTGCCAGCAGCTTAGCCGGGACAGGGGACTATGGCTACACCTTC. It specifies CASSLAGTGDYGYTF.